Below are 23 T cell receptor beta chains sequenced from a single sample in a study of OX40 agonist ivuxolimab in advanced cancers. Sequencing used immunoSEQ multiplex PCR; TCRdb keeps in-frame clones, though not all of them. Here the sample spans around 26,000 clones, 85% to 90% being singletons. Here the sequenced sample was CD4+ or CD8+ T cells sorted from blood, taken in a trial of the OX40 agonist ivuxolimab. These receptors were collected from an adult with an advanced solid tumor such as melanoma, head and neck, liver or kidney cancer.

V is TRBV30 and J is TRBJ2-3; 8 positions match TRBD2. V trimming: 2 bases; J trimming: 4 bases; junction bases outside the gene matches: 5. Germline V gives CDR1 GTSNPN, CDR2 SVGIG (reference sequence). The CDR3 loop spans 14 amino acids. This CDR3 reads CAWSPGLASDTQYF. In nucleotides, the CDR3 is TGTGCCTGGAGTCCTGGACTAGCCTCAGATACGCAGTATTTT.

The rearrangement uses TRBV4-1 and TRBJ2-1; 7 nucleotides line up with TRBD1. The CDR3 length is 17 residues. Trimming removed 5 bases from V and 1 base from J; junction bases left unmatched: 11. The germline CDR1 and CDR2 sequences are MGHRA and YSYEKL. CDR3 in DNA: TGCGCCAGCAGCTATGATGACAGGGCTTTTTCCTACAATGAGCAGTTCTTC. Its protein is CASSYDDRAFSYNEQFF.

The rearrangement uses TRBV27 and TRBJ1-2; D is undetermined. Trimming stripped 7 bases from V and 4 bases from J, with 16 bases between. This CDR3 is 14 amino acids long. The V gene's germline CDR1 is MNHEY and CDR2 SMNVEV (reference sequence). CDR3: CASKTRAAFYGYTF. Written as DNA, the CDR3 is TGTGCCAGCAAAACCCGGGCAGCCTTCTATGGCTACACCTTC.

The rearrangement joins TRBV19 to TRBJ2-5; D assignment may be TRBD1 or TRBD2 (5 bases each). Trimming pared 4 bases from V and 3 bases from J, leaving 21 bases between. Germline CDR1 reads LNHDA; CDR2 reads SQIVND (reference sequence). The CDR3 is 17 amino acids. The CDR3 region is CASSTKPTYGAEETQYF. The CDR3 nucleotides are TGTGCCAGTAGTACCAAACCGACCTACGGGGCGGAAGAGACCCAGTACTTC.

The chain carries TRBV27 and TRBJ2-3; D unclear. The CDR3 is 11 amino acids. The germline V and J ends were trimmed by 6 bases and 7 bases, with 8 bases remaining between them. Germline V gene sequence: CDR1 MNHEY, CDR2 SMNVEV (reference sequence). CDR3 nucleotides: TGTGCCAGCAGGGCCGAAAATACGCAGTATTTT. Amino acids: CASRAENTQYF.

CDR3 sequence: CASSEERGLVGEQYF. CDR3 in DNA: TGTGCCAGCAGTGAGGAGAGGGGGCTGGTGGGGGAGCAGTACTTC. The chain uses TRBV6-6 and TRBJ2-7, with TRBD1 matching over 7 bases. This CDR3 region has 15 residues. With 5 bases clipped from V and 7 bases from J, the junction kept 14 bases outside the gene matches. The germline V gene encodes CDR1 MNHNY and CDR2 SVGAGI (reference sequence).

CDR3 nucleotide sequence: TGTGCCAGCAGCTTGACTAGCGGGGTACAAGAGACCCAGTACTTC. It encodes CASSLTSGVQETQYF. The rearrangement links TRBV7-3 to TRBJ2-5; TRBD2 aligns across 11 bases. Germline V gene lookup returns CDR1 SGHTA and CDR2 FQGTGA. Trimming at V came to 3 bases and at J to 2 bases, leaving 2 bases not matched to a gene. This CDR3 spans 15 amino acids.

The chain is built from TRBV28 and TRBJ2-1; no reliable D call. The CDR3 is 11 residues long. V shed 5 bases and J shed 4 bases, with 3 bases lying between them. The germline V gene encodes CDR1 MDHEN and CDR2 SYDVKM. This CDR3 reads CASSRYNEQFF. CDR3 bases: TGTGCCAGCAGTCGATACAATGAGCAGTTCTTC.

The rearrangement uses TRBV19 and TRBJ1-6; possible D gene TRBD1, 5 bases. V was pared by 3 bases and J by 9 bases, with 9 bases between. This CDR3 has 13 amino acids. Germline V gives CDR1 LNHDA, CDR2 SQIVND (reference sequence). The CDR3 DNA reads TGTGCCAGTAGTATGGGGCAGATTTCACCCCTCCACTTT. Protein: CASSMGQISPLHF.

This clone appeared once. V is TRBV27 and J is TRBJ2-5; 7 nucleotides match TRBD2. J lost 3 bases, V lost 10 bases, and 14 bases had no gene match. Germline lookup yields CDR1 MNHEY and CDR2 SMNVEV (reference sequence). CDR3 length: 15 amino acids. CDR3 in amino acids: CATHPADSGEETQYF. The DNA for the CDR3 is TGTGCCACCCATCCTGCCGACAGCGGGGAAGAGACCCAGTACTTC.

This chain uses TRBV7-9 with TRBJ1-1, with D possibly being TRBD1 (5 bases). Between the trimmed V and J ends, which lost 5 bases and 1 base, there was a span of 11 bases. The CDR3 sequence is 14 residues long. From germline, CDR1 is SEHNR and CDR2 FQNEAQ (reference sequence). CDR3 protein: CASSRRDPNTEAFF. For the CDR3, the DNA is TGTGCCAGCAGCCGCAGGGACCCGAACACTGAAGCTTTCTTT.

This clone appeared once. The chain's CDR3 is CASSSGPQSSYEQYF. CDR3 DNA sequence: TGTGCCAGTAGCTCGGGACCGCAGAGCTCCTACGAGCAGTACTTC. The chain combines TRBV19 with TRBJ2-7; D possibly matches TRBD1 or TRBD2 (5 bases each). Germline V gives CDR1 LNHDA, CDR2 SQIVND (reference sequence). This CDR3 contains 15 residues. V gave up 6 bases and J gave up 0 bases, with 15 bases separating them.

J is TRBJ1-2 and V is TRBV14; D uncertain. Germline V CDR1 and CDR2: SGHDN, FVKESK. The CDR3 covers 14 residues. V shed 0 bases and J shed 5 bases, with 10 bases lying between them. The CDR3 loop is CASSQEYSTYGYTF. The CDR3 DNA reads as TGTGCCAGCAGCCAAGAATACAGCACATATGGCTACACCTTC.

This clone was seen a single time. V is TRBV30 and J is TRBJ1-1; D uncertain. CDR3 length: 13 residues. CDR1 and CDR2 from the germline V gene are GTSNPN and SVGIG (reference sequence). V was pared by 3 bases and J by 0 bases, with 8 bases between. The CDR3 is CAWSIGLNTEAFF. In nucleotides, the CDR3 is TGTGCCTGGAGCATTGGACTGAACACTGAAGCTTTCTTT.

This rearrangement joins TRBV10-2 to TRBJ2-5; D is perhaps TRBD2 (5 bases). V lost 3 bases, J lost 2 bases, and 13 bases lay in between. The CDR3 contains 15 residues. Germline CDR1 reads WSHSY; CDR2 reads SAAADI. The CDR3 DNA is TGCGCCAGCAGTGATGGCGGGCTAGTTCAAGAGACCCAGTACTTC. It specifies CASSDGGLVQETQYF.

The chain employs TRBV28 and TRBJ2-7; 8 bases fit TRBD1. The CDR3 totals 13 residues. Germline CDR1 MDHEN, CDR2 SYDVKM. The V segment lost 2 bases and the J segment 4 bases; nucleotides outside the gene matches: 1. The chain's CDR3 is CASSLDRGYEQYF. CDR3 nucleotide sequence: TGTGCCAGCAGTTTAGACAGGGGTTACGAGCAGTACTTC.

Sample share makes this clone large (0.1 to 1%). The chain uses TRBV28 and TRBJ2-7; D is uncertain. CDR1 MDHEN and CDR2 SYDVKM come from the germline V gene. Trimming shortened V by 6 bases and J by 4 bases, and 16 bases separated the two germline ends. The CDR3 loop spans 14 amino acids. CDR3 region: CASSQTDLLYEQYF. The DNA for the CDR3 is TGTGCCAGCAGCCAAACGGACCTTTTATACGAGCAGTACTTC.

The chain uses TRBV7-9 and TRBJ1-4; tentative D call: TRBD1 (5 bases). V was trimmed by 4 bases and J by 8 bases, leaving 14 bases between them. CDR1 is SEHNR, CDR2 FQNEAQ, per germline (reference sequence). CDR3 length: 14 residues. CDR3 loop: CASSSGTHGEKLFF. The CDR3 DNA sequence: TGTGCCAGCAGCTCCGGGACGCACGGAGAAAAACTGTTTTTT.

V gene TRBV27 combines with J gene TRBJ2-5; TRBD2 matches 13 bases. The CDR3 runs to 16 residues. The germline CDR1 and CDR2 sequences are MNHEY and SMNVEV (reference sequence). Trimming cost V 4 bases and J 10 bases; bases outside gene matches: 12. CDR3 protein: CASSSRLAGGNLDQYF. CDR3 in DNA: TGTGCCAGCAGTTCCCGACTAGCGGGGGGCAACCTGGACCAGTACTTC.

The V and J genes are TRBV5-1 and TRBJ1-2; no reliable D call. The germline gives CDR1 SGHRS, CDR2 YFSETQ. V was pared by 0 bases and J by 12 bases, with 15 bases between. This CDR3 contains 13 residues. The CDR3 coding sequence is TGCGCCAGCAGCTTGGCCGGGAGGGTTTATGACACCTTC. Its protein is CASSLAGRVYDTF.

This chain links TRBV2 with TRBJ2-7, with 9 bases identical to TRBD1. This CDR3 is 15 amino acids long. With V trimmed by 4 bases and J by 5 bases, 9 bases remained unmatched. Germline CDR1 reads SNHLY; CDR2 reads FYNNEI. CDR3 amino acids: CASSGMVGQGHEQYF. DNA for the CDR3: TGTGCCAGCAGTGGAATGGTGGGACAGGGCCACGAGCAGTACTTC.

The V and J genes are TRBV13 and TRBJ1-2; no clear D. Per the germline V gene, CDR1 is PRHDT and CDR2 is FYEKMQ (reference sequence). Trimming shortened V by 0 bases and J by 6 bases, and 11 bases separated the two germline ends. This CDR3 spans 14 amino acids. CDR3 region: CASSLGGRRDGYTF. In DNA form, the CDR3 reads TGTGCCAGCAGCTTAGGGGGCAGGAGAGATGGCTACACCTTC.

The CDR3 protein is CASSQVAGDYGYTF. The CDR3 DNA reads as TGCGCCAGCAGCCAAGTAGCGGGGGACTATGGCTACACCTTC. V is TRBV4-1 and J is TRBJ1-2; a possible D gene is TRBD1 (5 bases). The CDR3 has 14 amino acids. Trimming took off 1 base at V and 3 bases at J, with 9 bases between the two ends. Germline CDR1 MGHRA, CDR2 YSYEKL.